A selection of T cell receptor beta chains follows, all from one sample in a study of blood T cells in healthy people across ages. TCRdb re-derived calls from the 5' RACE reads in MiXCR, one entry per CDR3 protein. The data hold around 1,000,000 distinct CDR3 sequences, with roughly a quarter observed a single time. These data are also associated with another study on T cells of mothers and their children.

The sequenced sample consisted of blood. All receptors derive from a girl aged 2-10 years in good health. Both conserved end residues are part of each CDR3. A D gene is named only where the DNA matches it firmly. Part of the rows lack a size; the others show once, few, many or a class for expanded clones.

D | size | J | V | DNA | CDR3
TRBD1 | NA | TRBJ2-6 | TRBV4-3 | TGCGCCAGCAGCCAAGTGGGGACAGGGGAGGGGGCCAACGTCCTGACTTTC | CASSQVGTGEGANVLTF
NA | NA | TRBJ2-5 | TRBV6-5 | TGTGCCAGCAGTGATCACTACAATGAGCGGTTCTTC | CASSDHYNERFF
NA | NA | TRBJ2-6 | TRBV7-9 | TGTGCCAGCAGCTCTTGGGGGCAAGCTGGGGCCAACGTCCTGACTTTC | CASSSWGQAGANVLTF
TRBD1 | few | TRBJ1-1 | TRBV20-1 | TGCAGTGCTAGAGCTGGGGACAGGGACACTGAAGCTTTCTTT | CSARAGDRDTEAFF
TRBD2 | many | TRBJ2-7 | TRBV7-8 | TGTGCCAGCACACTAGCGGGAACTACTGTTGTTTACGAGCAGTACTTC | CASTLAGTTVVYEQYF
NA | NA | TRBJ1-4 | TRBV24-1 | TGTGCCACCAGTGACCAACAAAATGAAAAACTGTTTTTT | CATSDQQNEKLFF
NA | NA | TRBJ1-1 | TRBV25-1 | TGTGCCAGCACAGGGGTGAACACTGAAGCTTTCTTT | CASTGVNTEAFF
NA | NA | TRBJ1-1 | TRBV6-5 | TGTGCCAGCAGTTACTCGATGGGGACTGAAGCTTTCTTT | CASSYSMGTEAFF
NA | NA | TRBJ1-2 | TRBV11-2 | TGTGCCAGCAGCCTAACCATTGACGATGGCTACACCTTC | CASSLTIDDGYTF
NA | NA | TRBJ1-1 | TRBV29-1 | TGCAGCGTTGATTTTACTGGAGTCACTGAAGCTTTCTTT | CSVDFTGVTEAFF
NA | few | TRBJ2-1 | TRBV2 | TGTGCCAGCAGCCCGACGGGTAGCGGAGAGTACAATGAGCAGTTCTTC | CASSPTGSGEYNEQFF
NA | NA | TRBJ2-3 | TRBV6-2/TRBV6-3 | TGTGCCAGCAGTTACTATCCCACAGATACGCAGTATTTT | CASSYYPTDTQYF
NA | few | TRBJ1-2 | TRBV29-1 | TGCAGCGTTGATTCCGGCCTCCTCAACTATGGCTACACCTTC | CSVDSGLLNYGYTF
NA | few | TRBJ2-5 | TRBV28 | TGTGCCAGCAGTTTATATTTCCAAGAGACCCAGTACTTC | CASSLYFQETQYF
NA | NA | TRBJ2-3 | TRBV20-1 | TGCAGTGCCATTTCAGGGATACGCACAGATACGCAGTATTTT | CSAISGIRTDTQYF
NA | NA | TRBJ2-7 | TRBV12-3/TRBV12-4 | TGTGCCAGCAGGCCTTCGGGGTCCTACGAGCAGTACTTC | CASRPSGSYEQYF
NA | NA | TRBJ1-3 | TRBV29-1 | TGCAGCATCCCGGGAGATCACTCTGGAAACACCATATATTTT | CSIPGDHSGNTIYF
NA | NA | TRBJ1-2 | TRBV7-3 | TGTGCCAGCAGCTGGGGAGGCGGGGGCAGCTACACCTTC | CASSWGGGGSYTF
NA | few | TRBJ2-3 | TRBV10-3 | TGTGCCATCAGTGAGTCGAGAGGGGGAGATACGCAGTATTTT | CAISESRGGDTQYF
NA | NA | TRBJ2-7 | TRBV7-8 | TGTGCCAGCAGCTTAGTGGGCGTTGGGGGAGTCGCCTACGAGCAGTACTTC | CASSLVGVGGVAYEQYF
TRBD2 | few | TRBJ2-3 | TRBV7-2 | TGTGCCAGCAGCTTCAGACTAGCGGATACGCAGTATTTT | CASSFRLADTQYF
NA | few | TRBJ1-2 | TRBV27 | TGTGCCAGCAGTTACGCAGGGTACCATGGCTACACCTTC | CASSYAGYHGYTF
NA | NA | TRBJ1-3 | TRBV6-5 | TGTGCCAGCAGCAACCTTGGAAACACCATATATTTT | CASSNLGNTIYF
TRBD1 | NA | TRBJ1-4 | TRBV4-2 | TGTGCCAGCAGCCATAGGGACAGGGGGGATGAAAAACTGTTTTTT | CASSHRDRGDEKLFF
NA | NA | TRBJ2-1 | TRBV12-3/TRBV12-4 | TGTGCCAGCACTCTAGCATGGAGCTCCTACAATGAGCAGTTCTTC | CASTLAWSSYNEQFF
TRBD2 | NA | TRBJ2-1 | TRBV4-1 | TGCGCCAGCAGCCAAGAACCTAGCGGGAGGGTGTCCGGCTCCTACAATGAGCAGTTCTTC | CASSQEPSGRVSGSYNEQFF
NA | NA | TRBJ1-1 | TRBV6-5 | TGTGCCAGCAGAATCACAGAGAAGAACACTGAAGCTTTCTTT | CASRITEKNTEAFF
NA | many | TRBJ2-5 | TRBV29-1 | TGCAGCGTTCTACAGGGCGGAGAGACCCAGTACTTC | CSVLQGGETQYF
NA | NA | TRBJ2-7 | TRBV29-1 | TGCAGCGTCGCGGGGGAGGGGGACGAGCAGTACTTC | CSVAGEGDEQYF
TRBD1 | NA | TRBJ2-5 | TRBV10-3 | TGTGCCATCAGAGGGACAGCCGAAGAGACCCAGTACTTC | CAIRGTAEETQYF
NA | few | TRBJ1-2 | TRBV4-3 | TGCGCCAGCAGCCAAGAGGACCCGTCTTTCGCCAGCTATGGCTACACCTTC | CASSQEDPSFASYGYTF
NA | few | TRBJ1-1 | TRBV10-3 | TGTACCATCAGTGAGTCGTGGTCGGCATCATACAGGTCGAACACTGAAGCTTTCTTT | CTISESWSASYRSNTEAFF
NA | few | TRBJ2-1 | TRBV29-1 | TGCAGCGTCGCCTCGGATAATTCCTACAATGAGCAGTTCTTC | CSVASDNSYNEQFF
NA | NA | TRBJ2-7 | TRBV7-2 | TGTGCCAGCAGCTTAGCGTTCGAGTACGAGCAGTACTTC | CASSLAFEYEQYF
NA | few | TRBJ2-3 | TRBV29-1 | TGCAGCGGTAAAGACAGGAGATTCACAGATACGCAGTATTTT | CSGKDRRFTDTQYF
NA | NA | TRBJ1-4 | TRBV2 | TGTGCCAGCCAACGTCCAGGGAGAGAGGAAAAACTGTTTTTT | CASQRPGREEKLFF
TRBD2 | few | TRBJ2-7 | TRBV6-6 | TGTGCCAGCAGTTCTAGCGGGGGGCCGAGCTCCTACGAGCAGTACTTC | CASSSSGGPSSYEQYF
TRBD1 | NA | TRBJ2-7 | TRBV27 | TGTGCCAGCAGCCCTGACCGGGACAGGGGCTACGAGCAGTACTTC | CASSPDRDRGYEQYF
NA | NA | TRBJ2-3 | TRBV7-2 | TGTGCCACCACCTCACAAACCCGGGATACGCAGTATTTT | CATTSQTRDTQYF
NA | NA | TRBJ2-1 | TRBV5-1 | TGCGCCAGCAGCTTGGATGCCCAACCCTACAATGAGCAGTTCTTC | CASSLDAQPYNEQFF
NA | few | TRBJ2-3 | TRBV27 | TGTGCCAGCAGCCACGGGGGTACGCAGTATTTT | CASSHGGTQYF
TRBD2 | few | TRBJ2-3 | TRBV7-2 | TGTGCCAGCAGCTTAGTGTCTAGCGGCAGCACAGATACGCAGTATTTT | CASSLVSSGSTDTQYF
NA | NA | TRBJ2-5 | TRBV9 | TGTGCCAGCAGCGTCAGCTATGGGGGACCGGTAGAGACCCAGTACTTC | CASSVSYGGPVETQYF
TRBD1 | few | TRBJ2-5 | TRBV29-1 | TGCAGCGTGGGTGAGACAGGGGGCAGGTCAGAGACCCAGTACTTC | CSVGETGGRSETQYF
TRBD2 | NA | TRBJ2-1 | TRBV6-6 | TGTGCCAGCAGATTAAGCGGGGAGGACAATGAGCAGTTCTTC | CASRLSGEDNEQFF
TRBD2 | few | TRBJ2-1 | TRBV5-1 | TGCGCCAGCAGCTTGCAAGCGGGAGGGCCCGGGAATGAGCAGTTCTTC | CASSLQAGGPGNEQFF
TRBD1 | many | TRBJ2-7 | TRBV18 | TGTGCCAGCAGCCCCCGGGACAGCTACGAGCAGTACTTC | CASSPRDSYEQYF
TRBD2 | NA | TRBJ2-5 | TRBV4-1 | TGCGCCAGCAGCCACCCGGGGGAGGGCCAGGAGACCCAGTACTTC | CASSHPGEGQETQYF
NA | NA | TRBJ2-4 | TRBV5-1 | TGCGCCAGCAGCTTTGTAGAAGCCAAAAACATTCAGTACTTC | CASSFVEAKNIQYF
TRBD1 | few | TRBJ2-7 | TRBV20-1 | TGCAGTGCTAGAGACGGGACAGGTCACAACGAGCAGTACTTC | CSARDGTGHNEQYF
TRBD1 | NA | TRBJ1-2 | TRBV27 | TGTGCCAGCAGTAATACAGGGGCCCTTAACTATGGCTACACCTTC | CASSNTGALNYGYTF
TRBD2 | few | TRBJ2-2 | TRBV6-5 | TGTGCCAGCAGTTGGGGGGGAGCGAACACCGGGGAGCTGTTTTTT | CASSWGGANTGELFF